Included here is one T cell receptor beta chain sequence, with context. The antigen is not known. This record belongs to a study of early stage breast cancer tumors. Study-level findings and limits: Tumor and normal breast were distinguished via blood comparison in about 90% of the 16 patients.

The CDR3 is 17 amino acids. V trimming: 4 bases; J trimming: 0 bases; junction bases outside the gene matches: 2. The germline CDR1 and CDR2 sequences are LNHDA and SQIVND (reference sequence). TCRdb's table, derived via immunoSEQ multiplex PCR, lists solely in-frame clones and lacks some. The repertoire holds about 11,000 clones, with 55% to 75% as singletons. Sequenced material: breast tumor tissue. This TCR came from a person aged 40-50 years with breast cancer. J is TRBJ2-5 and V is TRBV19; TRBD2 matches 16 bases. The CDR3 region is CASSKGLAGGYQETQYF. CDR3 coding DNA: TGTGCCAGTAGTAAGGGACTAGCGGGAGGGTACCAAGAGACCCAGTACTTC.